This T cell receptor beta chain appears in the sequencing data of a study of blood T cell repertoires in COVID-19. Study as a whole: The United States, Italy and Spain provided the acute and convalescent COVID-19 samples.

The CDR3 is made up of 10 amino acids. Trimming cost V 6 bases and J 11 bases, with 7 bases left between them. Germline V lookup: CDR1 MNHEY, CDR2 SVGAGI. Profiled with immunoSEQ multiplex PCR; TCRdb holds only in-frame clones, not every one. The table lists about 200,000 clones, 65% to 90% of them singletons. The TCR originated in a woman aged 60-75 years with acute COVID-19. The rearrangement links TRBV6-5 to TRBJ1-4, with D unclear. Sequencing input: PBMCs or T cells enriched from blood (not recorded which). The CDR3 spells CASSVVKLFF. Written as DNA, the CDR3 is TGTGCCAGCAGCGTAGTGAAACTGTTTTTT.